This TCR beta chain was found in a study of blood T cell repertoires in COVID-19. Germline lookup yields CDR1 SGHTA and CDR2 FQGNSA. This CDR3 has 15 amino acids. V shed 0 bases and J shed 3 bases, with 12 bases lying between them. Libraries were prepared by immunoSEQ multiplex PCR; TCRdb keeps only in-frame clonotypes and omits some of them. The profile shows 280,000 or so clones, 83% of them singletons. This receptor was identified in a woman aged 45-65 years who had recovered from COVID-19. The chain has TRBV7-2 and TRBJ2-7, with D possibly being TRBD1 (6 bases). What was sequenced was peripheral blood. CDR3 region: CASSLALGASYEQYF. The CDR3 DNA follows: TGTGCCAGCAGCTTAGCGCTGGGGGCCAGCTACGAGCAGTACTTC.